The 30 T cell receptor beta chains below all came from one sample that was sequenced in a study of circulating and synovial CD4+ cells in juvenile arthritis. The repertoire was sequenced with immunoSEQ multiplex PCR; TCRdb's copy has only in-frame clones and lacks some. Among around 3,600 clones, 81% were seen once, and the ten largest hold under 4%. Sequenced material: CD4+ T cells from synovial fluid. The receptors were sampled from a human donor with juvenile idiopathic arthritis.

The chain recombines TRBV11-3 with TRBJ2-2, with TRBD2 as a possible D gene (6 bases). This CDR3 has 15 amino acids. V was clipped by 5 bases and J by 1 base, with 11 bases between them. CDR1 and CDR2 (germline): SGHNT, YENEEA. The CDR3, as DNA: TGTGCCAGCAGCCGGGGGTTCGTGAACACCGGGGAGCTGTTTTTT. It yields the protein CASSRGFVNTGELFF. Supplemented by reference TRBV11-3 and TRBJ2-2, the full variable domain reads EAGVVQSPRYKIIEKKQPVAFWCNPISGHNTLYWYLQNLGQGPELLIRYENEEAVDDSQLPKDRFSAERLKGVDSTLKIQPAELGDSAVYLCASSRGFVNTGELFFGEGSRLTVL.

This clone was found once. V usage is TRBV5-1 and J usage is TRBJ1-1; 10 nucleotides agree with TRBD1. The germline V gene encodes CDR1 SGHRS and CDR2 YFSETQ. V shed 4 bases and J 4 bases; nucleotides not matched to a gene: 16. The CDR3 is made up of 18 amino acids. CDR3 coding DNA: TGCGCCAGCAGCATCCTAACGGGGGGACAGGGGAGGGCCACTGAAGCTTTCTTT. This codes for CASSILTGGQGRATEAFF.

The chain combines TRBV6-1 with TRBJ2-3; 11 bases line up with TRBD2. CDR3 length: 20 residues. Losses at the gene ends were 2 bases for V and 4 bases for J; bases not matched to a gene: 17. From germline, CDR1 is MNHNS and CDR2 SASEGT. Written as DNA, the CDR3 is TGTGCCAGCAGTGAACCCTTCTCGACAAATCTAGCGGGAGGTCCAGATACGCAGTATTTT. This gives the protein CASSEPFSTNLAGGPDTQYF.

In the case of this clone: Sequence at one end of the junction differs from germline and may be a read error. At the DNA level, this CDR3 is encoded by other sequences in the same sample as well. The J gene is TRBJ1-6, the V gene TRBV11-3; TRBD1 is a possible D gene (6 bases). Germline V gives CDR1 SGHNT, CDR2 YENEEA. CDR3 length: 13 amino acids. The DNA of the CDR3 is TGTGCCAGCAGCTGGACAGATAATTCCCCCCTCCACTTT. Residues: CASSWTDNSPLHF. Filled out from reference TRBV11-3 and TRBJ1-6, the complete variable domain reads EAGVVQSPRYKIIEKKQPVAFWCNPISGHNTLYWYLQNLGQGPELLIRYENEEAVDDSQLPKDRFSAERLKGVDSTLKIQPAELGDSAVYLCASSWTDNSPLHFGNGTRLTVT.

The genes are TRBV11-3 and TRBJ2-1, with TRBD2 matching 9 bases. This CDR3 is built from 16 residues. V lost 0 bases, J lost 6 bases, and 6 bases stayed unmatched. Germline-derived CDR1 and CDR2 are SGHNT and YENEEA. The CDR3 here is CASSLESAGGVNEQFF. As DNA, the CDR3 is TGTGCCAGCAGCTTAGAATCAGCGGGGGGCGTCAATGAGCAGTTCTTC.

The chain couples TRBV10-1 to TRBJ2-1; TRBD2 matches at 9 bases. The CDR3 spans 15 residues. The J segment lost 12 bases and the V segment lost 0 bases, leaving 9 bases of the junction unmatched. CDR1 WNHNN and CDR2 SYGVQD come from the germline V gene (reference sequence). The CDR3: CASSESLAGYVGQFF. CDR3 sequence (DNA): TGCGCCAGCAGTGAGTCCCTAGCGGGATACGTTGGGCAGTTCTTC.

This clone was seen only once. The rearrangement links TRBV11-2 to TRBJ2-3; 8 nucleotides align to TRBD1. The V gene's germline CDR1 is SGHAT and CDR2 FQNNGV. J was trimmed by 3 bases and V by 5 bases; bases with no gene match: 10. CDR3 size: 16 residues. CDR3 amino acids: CASSQLGQGRTDTQYF. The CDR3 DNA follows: TGTGCCAGCAGCCAACTCGGACAGGGTCGAACAGATACGCAGTATTTT.

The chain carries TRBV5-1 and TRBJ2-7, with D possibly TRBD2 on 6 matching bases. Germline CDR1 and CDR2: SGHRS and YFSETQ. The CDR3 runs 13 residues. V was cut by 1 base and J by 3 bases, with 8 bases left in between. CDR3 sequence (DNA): TGCGCCAGCAGCTTGTGGGGGGACTACGAGCAGTACTTC. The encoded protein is CASSLWGDYEQYF.

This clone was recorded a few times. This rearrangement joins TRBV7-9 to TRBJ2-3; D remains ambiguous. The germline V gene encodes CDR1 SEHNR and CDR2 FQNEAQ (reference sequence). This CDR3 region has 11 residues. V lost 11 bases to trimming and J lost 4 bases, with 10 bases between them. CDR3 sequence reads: CARQEADTQYF. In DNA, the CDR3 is TGTGCCCGCCAAGAGGCAGATACGCAGTATTTT.

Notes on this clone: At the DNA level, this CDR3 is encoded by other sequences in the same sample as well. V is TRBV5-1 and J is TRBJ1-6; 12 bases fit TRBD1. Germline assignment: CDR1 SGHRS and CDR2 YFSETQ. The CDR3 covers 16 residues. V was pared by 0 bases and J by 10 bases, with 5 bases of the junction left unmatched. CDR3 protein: CASSLVGQGAESPLHF. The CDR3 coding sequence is TGCGCCAGCAGCTTGGTGGGACAGGGGGCCGAGTCACCCCTCCACTTT.

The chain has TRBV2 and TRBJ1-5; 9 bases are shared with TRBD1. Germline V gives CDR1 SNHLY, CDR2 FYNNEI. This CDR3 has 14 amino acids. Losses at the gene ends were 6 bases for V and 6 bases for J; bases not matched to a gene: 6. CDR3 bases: TGTGCCAGCAGGGGACAGGGATTTGGTCAGCCCCAGCATTTT. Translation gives CASRGQGFGQPQHF.

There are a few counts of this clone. CDR3 in DNA: TGTGCCAGCACCCTTGGACAGACTGGAAACACCATATATTTT. Encoded protein: CASTLGQTGNTIYF. The gene calls are TRBV7-6 and TRBJ1-3; TRBD1 is a possible D gene (6 bases). This CDR3 region has 14 residues. Germline CDR1 reads SGHVS; CDR2 reads FNYEAQ. V lost 7 bases and J lost 2, with 12 bases in between.

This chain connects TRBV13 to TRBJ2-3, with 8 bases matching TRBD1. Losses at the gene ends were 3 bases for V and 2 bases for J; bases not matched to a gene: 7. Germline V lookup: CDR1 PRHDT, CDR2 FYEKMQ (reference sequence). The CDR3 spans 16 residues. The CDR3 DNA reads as TGTGCCAGCAGCTTCGGTACGGGACAGGTCACAGATACGCAGTATTTT. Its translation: CASSFGTGQVTDTQYF.

The CDR3 spells CASSSKPSGTGRGYTF. Written as DNA, the CDR3 is TGTGCCAGCAGTTCGAAGCCTTCCGGGACAGGTCGGGGCTACACCTTC. The chain combines TRBV6-5 with TRBJ1-2; 8 nucleotides align to TRBD1. Trimming removed 4 bases from V and 8 bases from J; junction bases left unmatched: 15. Looked up from germline, CDR1 is MNHEY and CDR2 is SVGAGI. This CDR3 comprises 16 residues.

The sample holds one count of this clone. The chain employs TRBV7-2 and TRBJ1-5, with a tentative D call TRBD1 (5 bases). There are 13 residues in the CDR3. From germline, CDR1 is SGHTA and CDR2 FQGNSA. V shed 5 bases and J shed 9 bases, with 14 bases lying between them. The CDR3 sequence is CASSPSGARPQHF. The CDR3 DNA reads TGTGCCAGCAGCCCGAGCGGGGCACGGCCCCAGCATTTT.

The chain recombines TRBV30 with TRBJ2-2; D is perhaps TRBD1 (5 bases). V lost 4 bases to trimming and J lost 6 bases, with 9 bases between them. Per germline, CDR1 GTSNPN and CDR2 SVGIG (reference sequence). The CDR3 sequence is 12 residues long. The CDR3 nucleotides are TGTGCCTGGAATCTCAGGGCCGGGGAGCTGTTTTTT. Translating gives CAWNLRAGELFF. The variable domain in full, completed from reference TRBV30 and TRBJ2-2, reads SQTIHQWPATLVQPVGSPLSLECTVEGTSNPNLYWYRQAAGRGLQLLFYSVGIGQISSEVPQNLSASRPQDRQFILSSKKLLLSDSGFYLCAWNLRAGELFFGEGSRLTVL.

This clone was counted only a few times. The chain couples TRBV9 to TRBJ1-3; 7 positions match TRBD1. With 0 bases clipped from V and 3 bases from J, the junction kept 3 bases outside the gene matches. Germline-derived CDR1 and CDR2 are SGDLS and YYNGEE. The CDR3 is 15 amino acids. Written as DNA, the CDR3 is TGTGCCAGCAGCGTAGCGACAGGGCTTGGAAACACCATATATTTT. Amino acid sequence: CASSVATGLGNTIYF.

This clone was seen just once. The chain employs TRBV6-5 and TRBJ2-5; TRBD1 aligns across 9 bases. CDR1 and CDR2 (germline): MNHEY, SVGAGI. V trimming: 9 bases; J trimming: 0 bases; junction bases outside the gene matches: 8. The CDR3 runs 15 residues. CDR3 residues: CASTQDRGHQETQYF. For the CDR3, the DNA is TGTGCCAGTACACAGGACAGGGGACACCAAGAGACCCAGTACTTC.

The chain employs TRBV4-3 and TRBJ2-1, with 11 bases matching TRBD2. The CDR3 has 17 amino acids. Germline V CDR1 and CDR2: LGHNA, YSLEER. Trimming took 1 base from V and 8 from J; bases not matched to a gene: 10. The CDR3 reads CASSQVYGTSGEDEQFF. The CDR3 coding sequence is TGCGCCAGCAGCCAAGTATACGGGACTAGCGGTGAAGATGAGCAGTTCTTC.

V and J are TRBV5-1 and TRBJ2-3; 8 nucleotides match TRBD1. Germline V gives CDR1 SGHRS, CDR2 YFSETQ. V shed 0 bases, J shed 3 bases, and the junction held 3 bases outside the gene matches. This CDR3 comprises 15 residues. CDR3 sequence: CASSLVGQGTDTQYF. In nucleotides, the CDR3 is TGCGCCAGCAGCTTGGTCGGACAGGGAACAGATACGCAGTATTTT.

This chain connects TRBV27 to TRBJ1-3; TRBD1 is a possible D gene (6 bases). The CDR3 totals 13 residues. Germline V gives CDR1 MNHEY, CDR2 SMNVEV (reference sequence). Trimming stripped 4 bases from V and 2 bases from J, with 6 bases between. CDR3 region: CASSSGAGNTIYF. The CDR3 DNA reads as TGTGCCAGCAGTTCAGGGGCTGGAAACACCATATATTTT.

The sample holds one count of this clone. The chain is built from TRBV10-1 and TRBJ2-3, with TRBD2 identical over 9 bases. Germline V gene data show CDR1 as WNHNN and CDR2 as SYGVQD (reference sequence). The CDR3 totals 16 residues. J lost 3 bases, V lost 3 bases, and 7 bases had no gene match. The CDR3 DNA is TGCGCCAGCAGTGAACGGCGGGAGGGCCGAACAGATACGCAGTATTTT. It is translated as CASSERREGRTDTQYF.

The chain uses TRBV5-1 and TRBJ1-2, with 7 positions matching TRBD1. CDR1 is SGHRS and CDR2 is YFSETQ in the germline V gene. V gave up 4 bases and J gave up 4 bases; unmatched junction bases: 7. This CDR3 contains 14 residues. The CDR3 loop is CASSITQGTYGYTF. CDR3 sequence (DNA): TGCGCCAGCAGCATCACACAGGGGACCTATGGCTACACCTTC.

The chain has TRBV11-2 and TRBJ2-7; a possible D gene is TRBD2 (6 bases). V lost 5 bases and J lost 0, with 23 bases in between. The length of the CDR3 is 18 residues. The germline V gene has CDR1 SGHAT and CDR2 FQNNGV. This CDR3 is CASSRRSVAVGGSYEQYF. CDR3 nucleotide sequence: TGTGCCAGCAGCCGCCGTTCCGTAGCGGTCGGAGGCTCCTACGAGCAGTACTTC.

CDR3 nucleotide sequence: TGTGCCAGCAGAGGGGACACGGTTTACGAGCAGTACTTC. This codes for CASRGDTVYEQYF. The V call is TRBV6-5, the J call TRBJ2-7; TRBD1 is a possible D gene (6 bases). The CDR3 is 13 residues long. Per germline, CDR1 MNHEY and CDR2 SVGAGI. V lost 6 bases, J lost 4 bases, and 13 bases lay in between.

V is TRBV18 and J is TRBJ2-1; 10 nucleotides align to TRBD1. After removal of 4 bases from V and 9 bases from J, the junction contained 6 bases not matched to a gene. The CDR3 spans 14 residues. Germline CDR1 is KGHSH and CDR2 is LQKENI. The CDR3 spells CASSQGQGYGEQFF. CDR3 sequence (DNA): TGTGCCAGCTCACAGGGACAGGGGTATGGTGAGCAGTTCTTC.

This chain's CDR3 is CASSEAQLSGNTDTQYF. In nucleotides, the CDR3 is TGTGCCAGCAGTGAAGCGCAACTTAGCGGGAACACAGATACGCAGTATTTT. The chain combines TRBV6-1 with TRBJ2-3, with 8 bases fitting TRBD2. V trimming: 0 bases; J trimming: 2 bases; junction bases outside the gene matches: 7. From germline, CDR1 is MNHNS and CDR2 SASEGT. The CDR3 runs 17 residues.

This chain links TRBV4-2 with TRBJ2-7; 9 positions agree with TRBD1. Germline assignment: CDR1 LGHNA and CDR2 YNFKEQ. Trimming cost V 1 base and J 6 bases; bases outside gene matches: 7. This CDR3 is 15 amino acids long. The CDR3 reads CASSQVRGQGFEQYF. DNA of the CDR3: TGTGCCAGCAGCCAAGTTCGGGGACAGGGTTTCGAGCAGTACTTC.

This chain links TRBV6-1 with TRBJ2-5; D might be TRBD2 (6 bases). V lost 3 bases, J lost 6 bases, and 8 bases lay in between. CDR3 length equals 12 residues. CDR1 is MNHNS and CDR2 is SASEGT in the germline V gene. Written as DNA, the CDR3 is TGTGCCAGCAGTGACGCGGGGCAGACCCAGTACTTC. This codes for CASSDAGQTQYF.

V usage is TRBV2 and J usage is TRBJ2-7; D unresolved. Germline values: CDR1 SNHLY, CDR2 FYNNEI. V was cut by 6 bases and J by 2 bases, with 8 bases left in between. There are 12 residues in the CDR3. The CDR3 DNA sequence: TGTGCCAGCAGAGGCGGAACCTACGAGCAGTACTTC. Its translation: CASRGGTYEQYF.